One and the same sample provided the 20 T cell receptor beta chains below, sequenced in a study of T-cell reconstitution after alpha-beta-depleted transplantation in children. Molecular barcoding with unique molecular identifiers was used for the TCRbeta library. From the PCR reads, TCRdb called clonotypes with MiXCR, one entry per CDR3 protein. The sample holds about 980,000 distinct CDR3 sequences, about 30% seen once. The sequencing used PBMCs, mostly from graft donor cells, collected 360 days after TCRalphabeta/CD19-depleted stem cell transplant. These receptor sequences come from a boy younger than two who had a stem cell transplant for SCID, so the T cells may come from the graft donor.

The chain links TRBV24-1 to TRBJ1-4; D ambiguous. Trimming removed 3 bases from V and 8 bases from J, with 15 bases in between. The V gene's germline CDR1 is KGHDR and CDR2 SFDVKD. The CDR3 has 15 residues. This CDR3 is CATSDAETGREKLFF. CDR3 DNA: TGTGCCACCAGTGATGCGGAGACCGGCCGGGAAAAACTGTTTTTT.

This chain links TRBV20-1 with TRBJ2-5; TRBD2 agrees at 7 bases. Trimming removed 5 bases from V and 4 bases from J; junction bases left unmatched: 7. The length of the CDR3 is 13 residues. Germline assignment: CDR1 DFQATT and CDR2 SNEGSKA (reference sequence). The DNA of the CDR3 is TGCAGTGCTGGGGGGGACCTGGGAGAGACCCAGTACTTC. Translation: CSAGGDLGETQYF.

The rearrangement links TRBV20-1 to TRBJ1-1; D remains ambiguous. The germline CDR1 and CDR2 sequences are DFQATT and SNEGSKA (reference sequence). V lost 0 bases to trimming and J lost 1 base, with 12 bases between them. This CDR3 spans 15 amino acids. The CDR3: CSAREALGRNTEAFF. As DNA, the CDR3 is TGCAGTGCTAGAGAGGCCCTCGGGAGGAACACTGAAGCTTTCTTT.

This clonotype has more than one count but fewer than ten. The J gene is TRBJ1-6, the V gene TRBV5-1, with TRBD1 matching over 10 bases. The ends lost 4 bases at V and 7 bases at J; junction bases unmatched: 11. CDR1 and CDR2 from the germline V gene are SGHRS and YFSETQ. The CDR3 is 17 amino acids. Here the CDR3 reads CASSREMTGGANSPLHF. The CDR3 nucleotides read TGCGCCAGCAGCAGGGAGATGACAGGGGGCGCGAATTCACCCCTCCACTTT.

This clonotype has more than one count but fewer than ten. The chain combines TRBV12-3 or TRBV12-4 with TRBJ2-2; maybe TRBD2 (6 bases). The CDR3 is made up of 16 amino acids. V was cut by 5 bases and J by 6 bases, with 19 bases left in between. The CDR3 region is CASSIPSGTASGELFF. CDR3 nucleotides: TGTGCCAGCAGTATCCCCTCCGGGACTGCCTCCGGGGAGCTGTTTTTT.

CDR3 bases: TGCGCCAGCAGCTACCTACCTATCGGCACAGATACGCAGTATTTT. Encoded protein: CASSYLPIGTDTQYF. V gene TRBV5-1 combines with J gene TRBJ2-3; the D is unclear. There are 15 residues in the CDR3. Germline V gene data show CDR1 as SGHRS and CDR2 as YFSETQ. Trimming shortened V by 3 bases and J by 1 base, and 12 bases separated the two germline ends.

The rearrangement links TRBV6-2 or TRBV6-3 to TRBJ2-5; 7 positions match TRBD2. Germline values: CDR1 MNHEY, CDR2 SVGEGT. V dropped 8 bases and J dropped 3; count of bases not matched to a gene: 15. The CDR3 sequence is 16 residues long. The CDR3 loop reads CASAPYGGGLEETQYF. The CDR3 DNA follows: TGTGCCAGCGCCCCCTACGGCGGGGGTCTAGAAGAGACCCAGTACTTC.

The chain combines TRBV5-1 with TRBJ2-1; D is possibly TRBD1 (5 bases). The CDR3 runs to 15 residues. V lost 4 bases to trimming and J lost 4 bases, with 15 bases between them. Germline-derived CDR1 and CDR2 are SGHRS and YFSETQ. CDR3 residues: CASSMDTPVYNEQFF. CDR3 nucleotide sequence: TGCGCCAGCAGCATGGACACGCCGGTTTACAATGAGCAGTTCTTC.

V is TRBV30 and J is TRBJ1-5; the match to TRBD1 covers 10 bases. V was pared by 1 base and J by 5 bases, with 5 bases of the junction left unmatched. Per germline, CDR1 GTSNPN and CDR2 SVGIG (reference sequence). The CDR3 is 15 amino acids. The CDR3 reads CAWSGGQGRYQPQHF. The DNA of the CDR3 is TGTGCCTGGAGTGGGGGACAGGGGAGGTATCAGCCCCAGCATTTT.

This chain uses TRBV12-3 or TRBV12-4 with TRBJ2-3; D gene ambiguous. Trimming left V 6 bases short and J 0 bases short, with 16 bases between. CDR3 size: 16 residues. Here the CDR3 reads CASSRPATSSTDTQYF. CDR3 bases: TGTGCCAGCAGCCGCCCAGCAACGTCTAGCACAGATACGCAGTATTTT.

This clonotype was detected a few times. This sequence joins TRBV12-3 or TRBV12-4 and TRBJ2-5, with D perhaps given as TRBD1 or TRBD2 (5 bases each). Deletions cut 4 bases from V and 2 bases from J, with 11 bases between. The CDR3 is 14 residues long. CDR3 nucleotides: TGTGCCAGCAGTTACGGGGCCCCTCAAGAGACCCAGTACTTC. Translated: CASSYGAPQETQYF.

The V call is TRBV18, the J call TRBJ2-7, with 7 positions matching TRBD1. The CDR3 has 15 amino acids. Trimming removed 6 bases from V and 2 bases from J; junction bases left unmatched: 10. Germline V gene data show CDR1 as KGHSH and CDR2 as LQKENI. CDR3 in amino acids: CASSQTGVGPYEQYF. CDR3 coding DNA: TGTGCCAGCTCCCAAACAGGGGTGGGACCCTACGAGCAGTACTTC. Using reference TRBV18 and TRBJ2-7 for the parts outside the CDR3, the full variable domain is NAGVMQNPRHLVRRRGQEARLRCSPMKGHSHVYWYRQLPEEGLKFMVYLQKENIIDESGMPKERFSAEFPKEGPSILRIQQVVRGDSAAYFCASSQTGVGPYEQYFGPGTRLTVT.

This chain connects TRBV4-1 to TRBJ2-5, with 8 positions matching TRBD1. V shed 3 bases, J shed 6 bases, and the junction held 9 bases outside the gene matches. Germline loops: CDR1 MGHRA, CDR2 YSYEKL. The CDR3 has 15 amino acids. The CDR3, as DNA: TGCGCCAGCAGCCATCAGGGGGCAGATCGGAAGACCCAGTACTTC. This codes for CASSHQGADRKTQYF.

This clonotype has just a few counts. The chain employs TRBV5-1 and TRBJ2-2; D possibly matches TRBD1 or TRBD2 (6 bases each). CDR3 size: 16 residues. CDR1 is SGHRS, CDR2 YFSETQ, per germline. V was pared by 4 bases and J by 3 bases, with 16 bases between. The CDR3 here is CASSKEGGLYTGELFF. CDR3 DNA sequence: TGCGCCAGCAGCAAGGAGGGGGGTCTTTACACCGGGGAGCTGTTTTTT.

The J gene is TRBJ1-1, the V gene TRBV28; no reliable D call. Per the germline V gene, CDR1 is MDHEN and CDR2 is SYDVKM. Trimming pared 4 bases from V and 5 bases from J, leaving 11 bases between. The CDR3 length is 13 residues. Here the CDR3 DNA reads TGTGCCAGCAGTTCGGGTCTCTATACTGAAGCTTTCTTT. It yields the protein CASSSGLYTEAFF.

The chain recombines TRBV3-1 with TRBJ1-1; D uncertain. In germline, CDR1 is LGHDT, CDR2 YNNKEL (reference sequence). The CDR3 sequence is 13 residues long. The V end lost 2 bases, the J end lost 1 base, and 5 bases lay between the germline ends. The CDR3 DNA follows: TGTGCCAGCAGCCAATTTCGGAACACTGAAGCTTTCTTT. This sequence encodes CASSQFRNTEAFF.

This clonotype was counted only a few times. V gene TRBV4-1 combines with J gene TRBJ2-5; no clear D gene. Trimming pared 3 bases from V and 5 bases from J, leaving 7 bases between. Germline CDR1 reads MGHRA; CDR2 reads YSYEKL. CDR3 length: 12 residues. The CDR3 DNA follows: TGCGCCAGCAGCCATGACTTGGAGACCCAGTACTTC. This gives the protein CASSHDLETQYF.

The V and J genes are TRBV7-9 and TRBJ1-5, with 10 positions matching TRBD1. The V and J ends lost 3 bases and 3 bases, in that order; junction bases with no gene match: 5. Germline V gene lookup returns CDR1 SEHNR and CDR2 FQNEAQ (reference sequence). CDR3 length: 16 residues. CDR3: CASSLGTGDPNQPQHF. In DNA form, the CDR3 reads TGTGCCAGCAGCTTGGGGACAGGGGACCCCAATCAGCCCCAGCATTTT.

CDR3 sequence: CAISESLPYGYTF. In DNA form, the CDR3 reads TGTGCCATCAGTGAGTCCCTGCCCTATGGCTACACCTTC. The V gene is TRBV10-3, the J gene TRBJ1-2; D is unresolved. Trimming took off 0 bases at V and 4 bases at J, with 6 bases between the two ends. The germline V gene has CDR1 ENHRY and CDR2 SYGVKD. There are 13 residues in the CDR3.

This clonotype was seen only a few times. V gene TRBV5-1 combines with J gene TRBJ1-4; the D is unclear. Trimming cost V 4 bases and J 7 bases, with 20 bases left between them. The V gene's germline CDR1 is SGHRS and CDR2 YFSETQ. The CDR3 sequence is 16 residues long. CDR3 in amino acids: CASSRLDSAGGEKLFF. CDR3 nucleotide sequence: TGCGCCAGCAGCCGACTAGACTCCGCTGGAGGTGAAAAACTGTTTTTT. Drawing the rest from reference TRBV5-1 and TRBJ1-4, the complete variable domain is KAGVTQTPRYLIKTRGQQVTLSCSPISGHRSVSWYQQTPGQGLQFLFEYFSETQRNKGNFPGRFSGRQFSNSRSEMNVSTLELGDSALYLCASSRLDSAGGEKLFFGSGTQLSVL.